These 3 T cell receptor beta chains were sequenced from one sample in a study of CD8+ T cells in alopecia areata. RNA was extracted and reverse transcribed into cDNA as the sequencing template. Assay: immunoSEQ multiplex PCR; the TCRdb copy retains only in-frame clones and omits some. Of a few hundred thousand clones in the sample, about two thirds were seen once. The sequencing used CD4+ T cells sorted from blood, collected at week 0. The receptor source for this set is a human donor with alopecia areata.

This chain links TRBV7-2 with TRBJ1-1; TRBD1 is a possible D gene (6 bases). The germline V gene has CDR1 SGHTA and CDR2 FQGNSA. Trimming cost V 3 bases and J 3 bases, with 20 bases left between them. This CDR3 spans 17 amino acids. The CDR3 coding sequence is TGTGCCAGCAGCTTCGGATCAACAGGGTGGGCGGACACTGAAGCTTTCTTT. Translated: CASSFGSTGWADTEAFF.

This clone occurred once. This chain connects TRBV5-1 to TRBJ2-7; a weak D match, TRBD1 (9 bases). The ends were cut back, 5 bases at V and 6 bases at J, with 27 bases in the middle. Germline loops: CDR1 SGHRS, CDR2 YFSETQ. The CDR3 has 17 amino acids. In nucleotides, the CDR3 is TGCGCCAGCAGTGATCTAAGTAGCGGGACAGGGACGAGCGAGCAGTACTTC. The encoded protein is CASSDLSSGTGTSEQYF.

V is TRBV4-2 and J is TRBJ2-5; D uncertain. CDR3 size: 14 residues. V lost 0 bases to trimming and J lost 7 bases, with 12 bases between them. The V gene's germline CDR1 is LGHNA and CDR2 YNFKEQ. The CDR3 DNA sequence: TGTGCCAGCAGCCAAGATTCCGGGTTAGGGACCCAGTACTTC. This encodes CASSQDSGLGTQYF.